This T cell receptor (beta chain) is drawn from a study of T-cell memory formation after mild COVID-19. Whole-study context: There were largely donor-specific TCR clusters.

Comments on this clonotype: Antigen: not known.

Study findings and constraints: Among clones contracting day 15 to 85, CD4/CD8 was balanced, whereas later expanders leaned CD4+. The authors left the SARS-CoV-2 specificity of second-wave clones peaking on day 37 unconfirmed.

CDR1 and CDR2 from the germline V gene are LGHNA and YSLEER. The length of the CDR3 is 15 residues. Trimming left V 4 bases short and J 5 bases short, with 17 bases between. 5'RACE with constant-segment primers yielded barcoded, UMI-tagged TCR alpha and TCR beta cDNA libraries. TCRdb re-called the 5' RACE reads through MiXCR, storing one row per CDR3 protein. The profile shows more than 110,000 distinct CDR3 sequences, 11% to 15% of them singletons. Sequencing was performed on PBMCs or a T cell subset sorted from them (not recorded which). The sequence came from an adult woman who had mild COVID-19 (a few samples of this study predate the infection). Cell type and time point are not known. The chain links TRBV4-3 to TRBJ2-5; D assignment may be TRBD1 or TRBD2 (5 bases each). The CDR3 spells CASSPLWGNRETQYF. The CDR3 DNA is TGCGCCAGCAGCCCCCTATGGGGGAACCGGGAGACCCAGTACTTC.